This T cell receptor beta chain appears in the sequencing data of a study of blood T cells in healthy people across ages. Together with a sample-barcoded 5' primer, a J-beta primer mix was included in a second PCR lasting about 7 to 11 cycles. TCRdb reprocessed the 5' RACE reads with MiXCR, giving one entry per CDR3 protein. This sample has about 720,000 distinct CDR3 sequences; around 25% occur once, and the top ten carry approximately 4%. The germline V gene has CDR1 SEHNR and CDR2 FQNEAQ (reference sequence). The CDR3 contains 12 residues. V was shortened by 6 bases and J by 4 bases, with 10 bases between the two germline ends. This clonotype was observed many times. Separately, the same data were catalogued under a study of T cells of mothers and their children.

The rearrangement uses TRBV7-9 and TRBJ2-7, with D uncertain. What was sequenced was blood. The sequence was obtained from a boy younger than 18 in good health. CDR3 nucleotide sequence: TGTGCCAGCAGTTACCGAGTTTACGAGCAGTACTTC. Protein product: CASSYRVYEQYF. Using reference TRBV7-9 and TRBJ2-7 for the parts outside the CDR3, the full variable domain is DTGVSQNPRHKITKRGQNVTFRCDPISEHNRLYWYRQTLGQGPEFLTYFQNEAQLEKSRLLSDRFSAERPKGSFSTLEIQRTEQGDSAMYLCASSYRVYEQYFGPGTRLTVT.